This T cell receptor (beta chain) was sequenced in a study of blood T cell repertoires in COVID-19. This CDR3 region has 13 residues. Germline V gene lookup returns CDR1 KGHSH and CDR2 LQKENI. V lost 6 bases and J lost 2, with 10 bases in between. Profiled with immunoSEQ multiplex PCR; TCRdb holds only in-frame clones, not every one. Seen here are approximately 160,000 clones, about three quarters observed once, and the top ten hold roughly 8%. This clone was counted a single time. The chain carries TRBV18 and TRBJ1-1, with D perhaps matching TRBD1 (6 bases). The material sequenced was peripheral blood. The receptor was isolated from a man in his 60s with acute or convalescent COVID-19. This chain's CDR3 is CASSGGQNTEAFF. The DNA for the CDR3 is TGTGCCAGCTCCGGGGGGCAAAACACTGAAGCTTTCTTT.